This T cell receptor beta chain derives from a study of shared clonotypes between healthy human individuals. The method was immunoSEQ multiplex PCR; TCRdb's version includes in-frame clones alone and lacks a portion of them. The data hold 780,000 or so clones, with over 60% observed a single time. This CDR3 comprises 16 residues. Germline V CDR1 and CDR2: MDHEN, SYDVKM. V lost 7 bases to trimming and J lost 5 bases, with 23 bases between them. The receptor was derived from a woman in her 30s in good health. Sequenced: memory CD4+ T cells sorted from blood. Subset specified: CD45RA-negative fraction. This chain links TRBV28 with TRBJ1-2; D is possibly TRBD1 (5 bases). CDR3 bases: TGTGCCAGCACCCGGCGCGCGGGGGGAAGTTTTTATGGCTACACCTTC. This gives the protein CASTRRAGGSFYGYTF.